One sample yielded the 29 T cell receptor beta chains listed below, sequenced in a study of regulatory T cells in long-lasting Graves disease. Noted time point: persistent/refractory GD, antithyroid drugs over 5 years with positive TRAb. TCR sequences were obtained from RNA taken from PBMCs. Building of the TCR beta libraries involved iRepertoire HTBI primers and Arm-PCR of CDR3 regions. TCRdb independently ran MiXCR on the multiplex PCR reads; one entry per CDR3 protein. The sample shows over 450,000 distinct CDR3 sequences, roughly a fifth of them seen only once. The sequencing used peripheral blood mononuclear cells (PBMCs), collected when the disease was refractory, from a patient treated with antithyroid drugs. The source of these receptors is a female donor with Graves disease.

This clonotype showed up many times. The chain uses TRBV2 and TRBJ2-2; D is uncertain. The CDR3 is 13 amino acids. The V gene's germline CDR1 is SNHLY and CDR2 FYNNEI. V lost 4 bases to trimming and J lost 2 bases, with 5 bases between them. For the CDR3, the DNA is TGTGCCAGCAGTGGCGAAAACACCGGGGAGCTGTTTTTT. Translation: CASSGENTGELFF.

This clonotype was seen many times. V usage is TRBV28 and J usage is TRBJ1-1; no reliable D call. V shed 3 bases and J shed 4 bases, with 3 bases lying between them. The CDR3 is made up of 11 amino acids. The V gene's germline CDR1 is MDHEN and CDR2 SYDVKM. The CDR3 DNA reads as TGTGCCAGCAGTTTTTTCACTGAAGCTTTCTTT. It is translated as CASSFFTEAFF.

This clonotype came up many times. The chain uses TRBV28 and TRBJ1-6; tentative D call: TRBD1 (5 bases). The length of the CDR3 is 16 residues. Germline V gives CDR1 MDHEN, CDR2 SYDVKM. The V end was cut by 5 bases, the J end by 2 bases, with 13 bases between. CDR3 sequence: CASSHYGGTYNSPLHF. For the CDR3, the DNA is TGTGCCAGCAGTCACTATGGGGGTACCTATAATTCACCCCTCCACTTT. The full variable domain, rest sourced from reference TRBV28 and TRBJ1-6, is DVKVTQSSRYLVKRTGEKVFLECVQDMDHENMFWYRQDPGLGLRLIYFSYDVKMKEKGDIPEGYSVSREKKERFSLILESASTNQTSMYLCASSHYGGTYNSPLHFGNGTRLTVT.

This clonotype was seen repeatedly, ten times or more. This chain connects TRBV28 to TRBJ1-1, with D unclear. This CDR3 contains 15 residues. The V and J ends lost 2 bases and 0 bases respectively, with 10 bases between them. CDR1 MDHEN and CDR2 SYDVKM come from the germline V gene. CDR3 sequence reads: CASSLNDDLNTEAFF. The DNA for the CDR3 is TGTGCCAGCAGTTTAAATGACGATTTGAACACTGAAGCTTTCTTT.

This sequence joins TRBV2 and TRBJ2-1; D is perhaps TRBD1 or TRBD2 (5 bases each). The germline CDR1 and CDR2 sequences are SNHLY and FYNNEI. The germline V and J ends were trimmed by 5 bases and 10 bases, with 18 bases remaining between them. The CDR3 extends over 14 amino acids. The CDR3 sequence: CASSPGTPLMEQFF. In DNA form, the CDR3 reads TGTGCCAGCAGTCCCGGGACGCCGCTGATGGAGCAGTTCTTC.

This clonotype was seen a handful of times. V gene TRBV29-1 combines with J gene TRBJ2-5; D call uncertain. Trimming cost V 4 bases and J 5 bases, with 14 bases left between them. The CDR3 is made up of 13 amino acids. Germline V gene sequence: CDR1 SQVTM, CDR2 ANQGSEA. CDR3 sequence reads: CSVGWQDGETQYF. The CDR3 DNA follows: TGCAGCGTTGGGTGGCAGGACGGGGAGACCCAGTACTTC.

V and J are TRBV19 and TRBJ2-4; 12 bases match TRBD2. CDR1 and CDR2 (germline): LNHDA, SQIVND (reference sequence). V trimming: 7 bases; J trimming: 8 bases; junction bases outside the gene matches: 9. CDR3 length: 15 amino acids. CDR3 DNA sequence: TGTGCCAGTACCGACGTACTAGCGGGAGGAGACATTCAGTACTTC. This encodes CASTDVLAGGDIQYF.

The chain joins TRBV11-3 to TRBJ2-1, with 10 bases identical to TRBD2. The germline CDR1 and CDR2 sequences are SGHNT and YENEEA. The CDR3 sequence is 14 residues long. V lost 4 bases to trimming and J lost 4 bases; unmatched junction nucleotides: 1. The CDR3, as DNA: TGTGCCAGCAGCTCAGCGGGGGGGTACAATGAGCAGTTCTTC. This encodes CASSSAGGYNEQFF.

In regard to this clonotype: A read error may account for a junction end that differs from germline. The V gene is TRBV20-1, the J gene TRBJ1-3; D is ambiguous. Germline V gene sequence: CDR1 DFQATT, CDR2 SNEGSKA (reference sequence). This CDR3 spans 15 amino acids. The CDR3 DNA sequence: TGCAGTGCCTCCTCGACCGACACCTCTGGAAACACCATATATTTC. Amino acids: CSASSTDTSGNTIYF.

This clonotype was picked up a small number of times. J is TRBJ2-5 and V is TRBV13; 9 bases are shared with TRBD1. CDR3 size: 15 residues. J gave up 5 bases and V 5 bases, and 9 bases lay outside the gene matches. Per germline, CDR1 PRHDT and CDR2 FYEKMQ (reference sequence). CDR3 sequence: CASSPSPTGGETQYF. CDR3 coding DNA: TGTGCCAGCAGCCCCTCCCCGACAGGGGGGGAGACCCAGTACTTC. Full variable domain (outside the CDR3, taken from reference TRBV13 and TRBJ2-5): AAGVIQSPRHLIKEKRETATLKCYPIPRHDTVYWYQQGPGQDPQFLISFYEKMQSDKGSIPDRFSAQQFSDYHSELNMSSLELGDSALYFCASSPSPTGGETQYFGPGTRLLVL.

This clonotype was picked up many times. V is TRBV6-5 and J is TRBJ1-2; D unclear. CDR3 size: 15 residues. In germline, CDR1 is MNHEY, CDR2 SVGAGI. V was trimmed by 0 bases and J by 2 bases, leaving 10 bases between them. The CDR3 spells CASSYSRVYNYGYTF. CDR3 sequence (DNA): TGTGCCAGCAGTTACTCGAGGGTGTACAACTATGGCTACACCTTC.

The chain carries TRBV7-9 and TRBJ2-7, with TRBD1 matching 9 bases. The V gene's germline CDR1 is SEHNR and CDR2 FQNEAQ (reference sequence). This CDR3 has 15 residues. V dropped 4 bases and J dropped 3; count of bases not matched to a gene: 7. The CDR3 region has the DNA TGTGCCAGCAGCTCCGACTGGGACAGGGACTACGAGCAGTACTTC. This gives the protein CASSSDWDRDYEQYF.

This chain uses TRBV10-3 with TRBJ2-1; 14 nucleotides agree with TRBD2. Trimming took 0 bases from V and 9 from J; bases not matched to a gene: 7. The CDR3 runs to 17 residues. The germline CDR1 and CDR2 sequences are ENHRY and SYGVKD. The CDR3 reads CAISESRGLAGVSEQFF. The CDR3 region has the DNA TGTGCCATCAGTGAGTCGAGGGGACTAGCGGGAGTAAGTGAGCAGTTCTTC.

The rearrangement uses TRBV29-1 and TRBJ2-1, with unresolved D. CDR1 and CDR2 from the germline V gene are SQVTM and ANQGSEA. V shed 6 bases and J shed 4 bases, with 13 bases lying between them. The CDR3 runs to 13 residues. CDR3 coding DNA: TGCAGCGTGTCGCCTGGGAATTACAATGAGCAGTTCTTC. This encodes CSVSPGNYNEQFF.

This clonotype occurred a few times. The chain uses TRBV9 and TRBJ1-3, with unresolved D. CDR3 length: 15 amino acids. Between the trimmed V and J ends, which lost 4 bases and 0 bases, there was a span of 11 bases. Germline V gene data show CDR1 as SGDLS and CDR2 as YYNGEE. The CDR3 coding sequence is TGTGCCAGCAGCCCCCAAGGATACTCTGGAAACACCATATATTTT. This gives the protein CASSPQGYSGNTIYF.

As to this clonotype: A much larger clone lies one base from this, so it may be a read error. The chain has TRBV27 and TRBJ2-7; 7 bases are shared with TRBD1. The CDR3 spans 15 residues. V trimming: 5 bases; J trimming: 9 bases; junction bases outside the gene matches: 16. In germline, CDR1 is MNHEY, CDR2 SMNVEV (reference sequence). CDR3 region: CASSLRQGRVHGQYF. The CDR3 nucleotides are TGTGCCAGCAGTCTGCGACAGGGCCGGGTCCACGGGCAGTACTTC.

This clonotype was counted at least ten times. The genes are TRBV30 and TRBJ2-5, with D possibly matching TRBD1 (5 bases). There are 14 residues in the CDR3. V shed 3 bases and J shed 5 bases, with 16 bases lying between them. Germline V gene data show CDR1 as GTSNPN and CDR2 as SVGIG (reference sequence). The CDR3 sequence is CAWRKGVEWETQYF. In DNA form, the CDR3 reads TGTGCCTGGAGGAAAGGGGTTGAGTGGGAGACCCAGTACTTC.

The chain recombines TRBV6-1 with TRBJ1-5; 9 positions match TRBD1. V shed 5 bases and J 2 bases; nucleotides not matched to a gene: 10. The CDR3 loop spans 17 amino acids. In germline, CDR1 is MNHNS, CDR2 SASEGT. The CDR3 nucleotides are TGTGCCAGCAGTACCGGGACAGGGAACATAGGCAATCAGCCCCAGCATTTT. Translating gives CASSTGTGNIGNQPQHF.

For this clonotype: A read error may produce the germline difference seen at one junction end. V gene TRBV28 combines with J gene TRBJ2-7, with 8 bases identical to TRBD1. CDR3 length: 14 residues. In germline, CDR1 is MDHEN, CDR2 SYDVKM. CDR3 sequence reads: CATSLGRGLNEQYF. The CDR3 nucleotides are TGTGCCACCAGTTTGGGCAGGGGGCTAAACGAGCAGTACTTC.

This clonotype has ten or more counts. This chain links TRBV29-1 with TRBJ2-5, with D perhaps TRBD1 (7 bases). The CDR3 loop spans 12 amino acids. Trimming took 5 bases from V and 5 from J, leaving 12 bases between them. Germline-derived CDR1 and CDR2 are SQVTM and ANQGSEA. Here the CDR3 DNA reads TGCAGCGTTCGACTAGGGGGCGAGACCCAGTACTTC. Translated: CSVRLGGETQYF.

In DNA form, the CDR3 reads TGCAGCGTTGAAGATTGGGGACAGGGTGACACCGGGGAGCTGTTTTTT. Translating gives CSVEDWGQGDTGELFF. The V call is TRBV29-1, the J call TRBJ2-2; 9 nucleotides match TRBD1. Germline loops: CDR1 SQVTM, CDR2 ANQGSEA. The CDR3 contains 16 residues. V was pared by 0 bases and J by 3 bases, with 5 bases of the junction left unmatched.

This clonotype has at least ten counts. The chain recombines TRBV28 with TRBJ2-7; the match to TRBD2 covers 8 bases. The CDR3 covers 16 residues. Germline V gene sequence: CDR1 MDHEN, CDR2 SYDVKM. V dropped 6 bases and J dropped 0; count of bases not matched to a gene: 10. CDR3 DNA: TGTGCCAGCAGCGCGGGAGGAGCGACGAGCTCCTACGAGCAGTACTTC. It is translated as CASSAGGATSSYEQYF.

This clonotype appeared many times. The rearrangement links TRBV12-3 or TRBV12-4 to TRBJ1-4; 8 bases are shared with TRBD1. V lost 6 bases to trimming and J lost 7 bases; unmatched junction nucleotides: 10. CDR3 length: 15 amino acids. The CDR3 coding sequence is TGTGCCAGCAGACGCAGGGGGCGCGTGGGTGAAAAACTGTTTTTT. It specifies CASRRRGRVGEKLFF.

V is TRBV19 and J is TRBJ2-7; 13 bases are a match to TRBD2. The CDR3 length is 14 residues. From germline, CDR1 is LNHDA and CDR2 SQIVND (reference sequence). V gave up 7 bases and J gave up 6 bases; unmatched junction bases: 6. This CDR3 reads CASTLAGGVREQYF. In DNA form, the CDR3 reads TGTGCCAGTACACTAGCGGGAGGGGTTCGCGAGCAGTACTTC.

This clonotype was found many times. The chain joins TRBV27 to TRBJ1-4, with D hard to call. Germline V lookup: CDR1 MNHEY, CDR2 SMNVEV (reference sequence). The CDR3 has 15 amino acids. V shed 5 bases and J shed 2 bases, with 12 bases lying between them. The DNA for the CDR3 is TGTGCCAGCAGTAGGAGGAAAGGGACTAATGAAAAACTGTTTTTT. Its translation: CASSRRKGTNEKLFF.

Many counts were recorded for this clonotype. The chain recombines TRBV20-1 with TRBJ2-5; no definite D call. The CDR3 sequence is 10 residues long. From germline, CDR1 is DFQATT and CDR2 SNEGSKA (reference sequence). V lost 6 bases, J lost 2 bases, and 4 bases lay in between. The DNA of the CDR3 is TGCAGTGCGAAACAAGAGACCCAGTACTTC. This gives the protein CSAKQETQYF.

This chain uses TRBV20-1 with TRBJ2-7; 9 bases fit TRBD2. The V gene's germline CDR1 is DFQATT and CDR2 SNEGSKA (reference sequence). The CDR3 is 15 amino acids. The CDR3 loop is CSRTPGLAFTYEQYF. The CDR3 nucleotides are TGCAGCCGAACCCCCGGACTAGCGTTTACCTACGAGCAGTACTTC.

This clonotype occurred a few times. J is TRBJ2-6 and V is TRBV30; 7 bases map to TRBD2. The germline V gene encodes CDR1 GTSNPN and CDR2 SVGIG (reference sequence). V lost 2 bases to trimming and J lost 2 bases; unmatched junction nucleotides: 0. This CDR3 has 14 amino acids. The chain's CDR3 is CAWSSGAGANVLTF. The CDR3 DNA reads TGTGCCTGGAGTAGCGGGGCTGGGGCCAACGTCCTGACTTTC.

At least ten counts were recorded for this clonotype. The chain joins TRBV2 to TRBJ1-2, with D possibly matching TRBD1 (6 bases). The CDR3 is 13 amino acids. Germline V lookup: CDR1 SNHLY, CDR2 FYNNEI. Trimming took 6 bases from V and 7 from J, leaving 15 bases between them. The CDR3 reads CASRPTGVAGYTF. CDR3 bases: TGTGCCAGCAGGCCGACAGGTGTGGCTGGCTACACCTTC.